This TCR beta chain came from a study of T-cell reconstitution after alpha-beta-depleted transplantation in children (dated by TCRdb to between 2015 and 2016). A note on the overall study: Using TCR repertoire profiling, the study followed T-cell immune reconstitution in a quantitative way in children after TCRalphabeta/CD19-depleted allogeneic hematopoietic cell transplantation. Results and caveats for the whole study, not just this receptor: In some patients, the high TCRbeta diversity seen at day 60 was put down to recipient T cells and intrathymic progenitors that had survived conditioning. Over the following months the frequencies of hyperexpanded clones went down, and after one year T-cell counts and TCRbeta diversity were mostly credited to newly produced T cells. The apparently early recovery of alphabetaT-cell counts about two months after transplant reportedly depended on only several hundred rapidly expanded clones that came from non-depleted graft cells.

The label giving this sample's treatment or condition can be read as: allogeneic hematopoietic cell transplantation with graft depleted of TCRalphabeta T cells and CD19 B cells. Transplant recipients were children who received TCRalphabeta/CD19-depleted allogeneic hematopoietic cell grafts. This clonotype was seen repeatedly, ten times or more. The antigen this receptor binds is unknown. The input lacks base qualities; no much larger clone sits a single base away. Library creation used PCR. Sequenced using an Illumina HiSeq 2500. Molecular barcoding was employed in the preparation of TCR libraries, with unique molecular identifiers being used to normalize TCRbeta repertoire quantification. TCRdb itself trimmed the public reads at Q25 with fastp, ran MiXCR and retained productive beta chains. One record per CDR3 amino acid sequence lists the most common genes and DNA. The sample yields about 300,000 distinct CDR3 sequences; around 7.3% were counted once. The ten largest clones add up to about 8.2% of the sample.

This receptor was taken from a female patient aged 2 to 10 who had a stem cell transplant for Fanconi anemia, so the T cells may come from the graft donor. The input for sequencing was peripheral blood, taken 360 days after TCRalphabeta/CD19-depleted stem cell transplant.

Read as DNA, the sequence is TGTGCCAGCAGCCCCCCCAGGGTCAATGAGCAGTTCTTC. It codes for CASSPPRVNEQFF. The chain employs TRBV7-2 and TRBJ2-1; TRBD1 is a weak D gene call, 5 bases matching. At the junction V is shortened by 5 bases and J by 6 bases, with 11 bases in between. The germline V gene gives CDR1 as SGHTA and CDR2 as FQGNSA. Measured from the cysteine to the phenylalanine, the CDR3 is 13 residues long. This entry keeps only the CDR3 DNA: 39 bases, framed from base 1.